Below, 6 T cell receptor beta chains from the same sample are listed, as sequenced in a study of CD8+ T cells in alopecia areata. Once RNA had been extracted, it was reverse transcribed into cDNA to act as the sequencing template. The protocol was immunoSEQ multiplex PCR, while the TCRdb copy is restricted to in-frame clones and leaves out a portion. The sample yields tens of thousands of clones, roughly half seen once. The material sequenced was NKG2D-high CD8+ T cells sorted from blood. The receptor set was obtained from a human donor with alopecia areata.

This clone was seen a few times. The V gene is TRBV14, the J gene TRBJ2-7, with TRBD1 matching over 8 bases. Trimming at V came to 4 bases and at J to 6 bases, leaving 11 bases not matched to a gene. Per the germline V gene, CDR1 is SGHDN and CDR2 is FVKESK. The CDR3 is made up of 15 amino acids. DNA for the CDR3: TGTGCCAGCAGCCCAACCGGGACAGGACCGGGCGAGCAGTACTTC. Translation gives CASSPTGTGPGEQYF.

The CDR3 bases are TGTGCCAGACGGGTTGGTGAGCAGTACTTC. Translating gives CARRVGEQYF. The chain links TRBV2 to TRBJ2-7; D remains unclear. CDR3 length: 10 residues. The V gene lost 9 bases and the J gene lost 7 bases, with 10 bases spanning the gap. CDR1 and CDR2 (germline): SNHLY, FYNNEI.

This clone was seen only a few times. V is TRBV12-5 and J is TRBJ2-7, with 8 bases fitting TRBD1. J lost 5 bases, V lost 5 bases, and 11 bases had no gene match. The germline V gene encodes CDR1 LGHNT and CDR2 FRNRAP. The CDR3 is 15 residues long. CDR3 residues: CASGPAGTGRNEQYF. CDR3 nucleotide sequence: TGTGCTAGTGGTCCAGCCGGGACAGGAAGGAACGAGCAGTACTTC.

CDR3 residues: CSGQGANTGELFF. The CDR3 coding sequence is TGCAGCGGACAGGGCGCGAACACCGGGGAGCTGTTTTTT. The rearrangement joins TRBV29-1 to TRBJ2-2, with TRBD1 matching over 7 bases. This CDR3 is 13 amino acids long. CDR1 and CDR2 (germline): SQVTM, ANQGSEA. V trimming: 7 bases; J trimming: 0 bases; junction bases outside the gene matches: 2.

The chain recombines TRBV6-1 with TRBJ2-1; D ambiguous. Trimming cost V 6 bases and J 4 bases, with 4 bases left between them. The V gene's germline CDR1 is MNHNS and CDR2 SASEGT. CDR3 length: 11 residues. CDR3 coding DNA: TGTGCCAGCAGGTCATACAATGAGCAGTTCTTC. It codes for CASRSYNEQFF.

The chain is built from TRBV6-6 and TRBJ2-2; TRBD1 agrees at 7 bases. Unmatched junction bases numbered 9, after V lost 8 bases and J lost 6 bases. The CDR3 has 14 amino acids. CDR1 is MNHNY and CDR2 is SVGAGI in the germline V gene (reference sequence). As DNA, the CDR3 is TGTGCCAGCTCTGGTAGGGGGCAGGCCGGGGAGCTGTTTTTT. Protein product: CASSGRGQAGELFF.